The entry below gives a single T cell receptor (beta chain) sequence along with its context. These data originate in a study of blood T cell repertoires in COVID-19. Per the original methods: Amplification of reference gene primers provided the estimated nucleated cell counts. Only in-frame clones appear in the TCRdb table, and some are missing; sequencing was by immunoSEQ multiplex PCR. V and J calls and clone size come straight from that table; D and trimming were deduced from the DNA. The sample has tens of thousands of clones; 90% are singletons. This receptor was obtained from a man aged 18 to 30 with COVID-19, enrolled during active disease. Sequencing used peripheral blood.

The CDR3 protein is CASSSPGQPNTGELFF. The CDR3 DNA is TGCGCCAGCAGCAGTCCGGGACAACCGAACACCGGGGAGCTGTTTTTT. The rearrangement uses TRBV5-1 and TRBJ2-2; D is possibly TRBD1 (6 bases). V lost 4 bases, J lost 0 bases, and 13 bases lay in between. The CDR3 runs to 16 residues. Germline CDR1 is SGHRS and CDR2 is YFSETQ.